This TCR beta chain stems from a study of T cell clones after liver transplantation. Study-level background: Third-party-reactive TCRbeta sequences from pre-transplant mixed lymphocyte reactions served as antigen-independent comparators. Apart from three HCV-positive recipients, transplants were for non-autoimmune, non-viral reasons. Without induction therapy, subjects received standard immunosuppression until 12-24 months post-transplant.

Data came from immunoSEQ multiplex PCR; TCRdb stores just in-frame clones and leaves some out. Here the sample spans tens of thousands of clones, roughly nine tenths being singletons. Trimming removed 3 bases from V and 4 bases from J; junction bases left unmatched: 11. The germline V gene has CDR1 GTSNPN and CDR2 SVGIG (reference sequence). This CDR3 comprises 15 residues. Unstimulated PBMCs were sorted into CD3+CD4+ and CD3+CD8+ populations. The chain recombines TRBV30 with TRBJ2-7; 8 bases agree with TRBD2. The source of this sequence is a human donor who received a liver transplant. Sequenced here: CD4+ T cells from blood, sampled before liver transplant. CDR3 in DNA: TGTGCCTGGAGACGCCCCGGGGCTAGCGGGTACGAGCAGTACTTC. This sequence encodes CAWRRPGASGYEQYF.